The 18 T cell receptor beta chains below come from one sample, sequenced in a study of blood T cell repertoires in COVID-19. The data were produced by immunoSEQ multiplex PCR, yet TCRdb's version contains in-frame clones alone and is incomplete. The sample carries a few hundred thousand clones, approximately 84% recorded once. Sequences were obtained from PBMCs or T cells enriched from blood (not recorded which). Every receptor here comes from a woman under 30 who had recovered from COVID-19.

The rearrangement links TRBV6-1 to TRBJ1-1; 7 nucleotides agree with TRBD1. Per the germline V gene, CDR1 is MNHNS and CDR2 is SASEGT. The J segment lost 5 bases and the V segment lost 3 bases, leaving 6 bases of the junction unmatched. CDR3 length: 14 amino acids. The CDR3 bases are TGTGCCAGCAGTGACAAGGGGGCGTATACTGAAGCTTTCTTT. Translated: CASSDKGAYTEAFF.

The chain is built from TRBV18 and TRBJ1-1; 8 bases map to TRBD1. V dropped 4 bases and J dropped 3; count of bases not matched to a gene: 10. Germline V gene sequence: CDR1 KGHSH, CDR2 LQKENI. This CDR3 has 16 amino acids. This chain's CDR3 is CASSLLGTGDYTEAFF. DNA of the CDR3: TGTGCCAGCTCACTGCTCGGGACAGGAGATTACACTGAAGCTTTCTTT.

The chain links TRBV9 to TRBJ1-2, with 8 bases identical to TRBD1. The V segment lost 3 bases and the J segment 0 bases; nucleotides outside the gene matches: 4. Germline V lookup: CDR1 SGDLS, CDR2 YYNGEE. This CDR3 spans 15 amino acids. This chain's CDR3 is CASSGGDRPNYGYTF. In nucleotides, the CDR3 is TGTGCCAGCAGCGGGGGGGACAGGCCTAACTATGGCTACACCTTC.

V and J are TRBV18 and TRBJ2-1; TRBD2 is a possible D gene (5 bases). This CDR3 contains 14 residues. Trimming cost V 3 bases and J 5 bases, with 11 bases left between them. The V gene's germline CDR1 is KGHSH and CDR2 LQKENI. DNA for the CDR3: TGTGCCAGCTCACCCTCTACTAGAAACAATGAGCAGTTCTTC. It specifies CASSPSTRNNEQFF.

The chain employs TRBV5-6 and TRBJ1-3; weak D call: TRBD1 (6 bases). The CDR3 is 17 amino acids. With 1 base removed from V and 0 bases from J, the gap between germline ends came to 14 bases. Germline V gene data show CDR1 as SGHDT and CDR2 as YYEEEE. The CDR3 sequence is CASSLNDRFFSGNTIYF. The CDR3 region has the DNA TGTGCCAGCAGCTTGAATGACAGGTTTTTCTCTGGAAACACCATATATTTT.

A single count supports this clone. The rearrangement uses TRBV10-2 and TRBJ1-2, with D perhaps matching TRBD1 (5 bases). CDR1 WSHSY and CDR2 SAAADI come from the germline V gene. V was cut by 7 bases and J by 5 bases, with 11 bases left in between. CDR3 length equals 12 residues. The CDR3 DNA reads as TGCGCCAGCACGGGGGGACGGTATGGCTACACCTTC. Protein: CASTGGRYGYTF.

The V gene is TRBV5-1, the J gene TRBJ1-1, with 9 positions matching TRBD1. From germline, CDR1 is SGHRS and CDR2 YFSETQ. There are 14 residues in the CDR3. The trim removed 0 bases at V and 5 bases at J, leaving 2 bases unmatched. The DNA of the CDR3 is TGCGCCAGCAGCTTGGGGACAGGGGTTACTGAAGCTTTCTTT. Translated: CASSLGTGVTEAFF.

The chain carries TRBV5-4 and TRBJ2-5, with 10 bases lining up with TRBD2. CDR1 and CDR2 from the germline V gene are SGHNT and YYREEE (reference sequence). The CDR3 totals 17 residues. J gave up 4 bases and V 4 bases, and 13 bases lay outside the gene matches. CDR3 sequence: CASSKGASGGPGETQYF. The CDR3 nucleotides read TGTGCCAGCAGCAAAGGGGCTAGCGGGGGCCCCGGAGAGACCCAGTACTTC.

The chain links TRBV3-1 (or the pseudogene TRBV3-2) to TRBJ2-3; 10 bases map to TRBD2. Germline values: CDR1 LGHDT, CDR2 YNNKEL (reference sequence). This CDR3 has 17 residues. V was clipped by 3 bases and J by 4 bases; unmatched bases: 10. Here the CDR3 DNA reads TGTGCCAGCAGCCATCCTCGCCCGGGACTAGCGTCAGATACGCAGTATTTT. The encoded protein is CASSHPRPGLASDTQYF.

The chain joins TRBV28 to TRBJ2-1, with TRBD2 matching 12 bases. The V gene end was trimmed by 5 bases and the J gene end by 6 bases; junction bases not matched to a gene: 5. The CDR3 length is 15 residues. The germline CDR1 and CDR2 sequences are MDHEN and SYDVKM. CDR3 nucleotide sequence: TGTGCCAGCAGTCGACTAGCGGGAGCAGTCAATGAGCAGTTCTTC. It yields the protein CASSRLAGAVNEQFF.

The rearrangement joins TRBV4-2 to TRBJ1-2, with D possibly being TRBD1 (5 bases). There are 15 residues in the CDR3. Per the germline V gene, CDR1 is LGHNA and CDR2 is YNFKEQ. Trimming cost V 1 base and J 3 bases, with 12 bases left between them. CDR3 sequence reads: CASSQGQGTDYGYTF. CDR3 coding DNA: TGTGCCAGCAGCCAAGGTCAGGGTACGGACTATGGCTACACCTTC.

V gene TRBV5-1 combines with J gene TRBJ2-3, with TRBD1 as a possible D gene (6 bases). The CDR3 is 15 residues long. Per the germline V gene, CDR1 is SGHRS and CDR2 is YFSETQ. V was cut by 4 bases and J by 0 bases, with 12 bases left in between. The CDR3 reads CASSAQTGSTDTQYF. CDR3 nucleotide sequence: TGCGCCAGCAGCGCACAGACAGGTAGCACAGATACGCAGTATTTT. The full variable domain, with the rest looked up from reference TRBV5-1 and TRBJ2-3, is KAGVTQTPRYLIKTRGQQVTLSCSPISGHRSVSWYQQTPGQGLQFLFEYFSETQRNKGNFPGRFSGRQFSNSRSEMNVSTLELGDSALYLCASSAQTGSTDTQYFGPGTRLTVL.

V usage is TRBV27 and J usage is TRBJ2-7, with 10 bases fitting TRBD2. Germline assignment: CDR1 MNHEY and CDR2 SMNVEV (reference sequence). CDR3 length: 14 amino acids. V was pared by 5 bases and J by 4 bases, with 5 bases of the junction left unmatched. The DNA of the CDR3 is TGTGCCAGCAGTCCTGGACTAGCGGTATACGAGCAGTACTTC. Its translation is CASSPGLAVYEQYF.

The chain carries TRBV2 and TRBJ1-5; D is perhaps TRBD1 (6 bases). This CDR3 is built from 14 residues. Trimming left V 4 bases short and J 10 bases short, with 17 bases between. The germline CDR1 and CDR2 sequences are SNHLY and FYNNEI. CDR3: CASSGTAGESPQHF. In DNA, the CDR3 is TGTGCCAGCAGTGGGACAGCCGGCGAATCCCCCCAGCATTTT.

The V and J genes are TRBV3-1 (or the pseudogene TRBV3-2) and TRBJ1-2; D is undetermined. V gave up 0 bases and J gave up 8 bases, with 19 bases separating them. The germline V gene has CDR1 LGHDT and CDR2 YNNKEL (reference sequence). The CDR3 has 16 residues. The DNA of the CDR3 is TGTGCCAGCAGCCAAGAGGCACGGGGATTGGCGATGGGCTACACCTTC. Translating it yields CASSQEARGLAMGYTF.

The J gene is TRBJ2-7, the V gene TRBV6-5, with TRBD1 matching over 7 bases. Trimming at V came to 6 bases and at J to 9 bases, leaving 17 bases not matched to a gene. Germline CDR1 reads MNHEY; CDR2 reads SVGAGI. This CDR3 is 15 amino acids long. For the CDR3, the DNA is TGTGCCAGCAGCTCCGCCGGGACAGACCTACGAGGGCAGTACTTC. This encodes CASSSAGTDLRGQYF.

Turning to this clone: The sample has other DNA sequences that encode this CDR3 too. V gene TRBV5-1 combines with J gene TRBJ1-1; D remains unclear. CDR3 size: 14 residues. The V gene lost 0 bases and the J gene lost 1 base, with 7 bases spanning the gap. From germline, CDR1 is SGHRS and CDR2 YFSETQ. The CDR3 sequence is CASSLAGGNTEAFF. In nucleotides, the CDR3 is TGCGCCAGCAGCTTGGCAGGAGGGAACACTGAAGCTTTCTTT.

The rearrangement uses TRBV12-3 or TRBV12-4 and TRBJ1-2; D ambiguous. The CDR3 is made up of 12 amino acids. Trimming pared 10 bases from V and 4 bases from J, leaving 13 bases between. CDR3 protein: CATEYNPYGYTF. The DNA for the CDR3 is TGTGCCACCGAATACAACCCCTATGGCTACACCTTC.